This is a list of T cell receptor beta chains from one sample in a study of T cell responses to AZD1222 COVID-19 vaccine. Sequencing used immunoSEQ multiplex PCR; TCRdb keeps in-frame clones, though not all of them. The table includes just over 80,000 clones, 85% to 90% detected once. Sequencing used peripheral blood, obtained on day 0 of AZD1222 vaccination. The receptors derive from an adult in good health. Both conserved end residues are part of each CDR3.

j_gene	v_gene	CDR3aa
TRBJ1-3	TRBV6-6	CASSLERNTIYF
TRBJ1-2	TRBV11-2	CASSPTGNYGYTF
TRBJ1-1	TRBV7-2	CASRPTTGGTEAFF
TRBJ1-3	TRBV11-2	CASSYGDRGTGNTIYF
TRBJ1-1	TRBV6-5	CARSTGLNTEAFF
TRBJ2-6	TRBV30	CAWSRQGAPGANVLTF
TRBJ1-2	TRBV28	CASSLVIGGGTGGYTF
TRBJ1-5	TRBV7-2	CASSFSANQPQHF
TRBJ1-2	TRBV7-2	CASSLWGLGYGYTF
TRBJ2-7	TRBV2	CASRNSLGSYEQYF
TRBJ2-3	TRBV7-3	CASSGDGAGQTQYF
TRBJ2-7	TRBV15	CATSRGMFYEQYF
TRBJ2-1	TRBV4-3	CASSQVTVNNEQFF
TRBJ1-5	TRBV7-2	CASSLGSYSNQPQHF
TRBJ1-1	TRBV5-1	CASSLVGANTEAFF
TRBJ1-2	TRBV19	CASSIGTSYYGYTF
TRBJ2-7	TRBV7-3	CASSLMGGSYEQYF
TRBJ1-3	TRBV6-5	CASRGALSGNTIYF
TRBJ1-1	TRBV29-1	CSILTGEAFF
TRBJ1-5	TRBV9	CASSVEEGLNQPQHF
TRBJ2-7	TRBV12-3/TRBV12-4	CASSPGPYEQYF
TRBJ1-6	TRBV6-2/TRBV6-3	CASSYTGQGEEVLHF
TRBJ1-2	TRBV7-2	CASSSGQTYGYTF
TRBJ1-2	TRBV3-1/TRBV3-2	CASSPTAGRGGYTF
TRBJ1-3	TRBV3-1/TRBV3-2	CASSRSRQGALSGNTIYF
TRBJ2-7	TRBV14	CASSQGLRDSWKSSYEQYF
TRBJ1-2	TRBV12-3/TRBV12-4	CASSLEARGYTF